The 30 T cell receptor beta chains presented below share a single source sample, sequenced in a study of cytomegalovirus exposure and HLA in healthy donors. It was with 60 Vbeta and 13 Jbeta primers that the PCR ran. Here immunoSEQ multiplex PCR was the method, and the copy in TCRdb shows in-frame clones only, minus some. The sample holds about 160,000 clones; over 60% are singletons and the top ten take around 3.3%. Material for sequencing was PBMCs. The source of these receptors is a woman in her forties in good health and CMV-seronegative.

The gene calls are TRBV5-6 and TRBJ2-3; 8 bases are a match to TRBD1. The CDR3 has 16 residues. From germline, CDR1 is SGHDT and CDR2 YYEEEE. The V and J ends lost 2 bases and 4 bases, in that order; junction bases with no gene match: 9. CDR3 DNA: TGTGCCAGCAGCTTATGGACAGGGTTCAAGGCAGATACGCAGTATTTT. It encodes CASSLWTGFKADTQYF.

This clone was recorded many times. The chain links TRBV2 to TRBJ1-1; perhaps TRBD1 as D (5 bases). Between the trimmed V and J ends, which lost 3 bases and 4 bases, there was a span of 9 bases. This CDR3 contains 13 residues. Germline V lookup: CDR1 SNHLY, CDR2 FYNNEI. Here the CDR3 reads CASSEAGPTEAFF. The CDR3, as DNA: TGTGCCAGCAGTGAGGCAGGGCCCACTGAAGCTTTCTTT.

The sample holds a few counts of this clone. This sequence joins TRBV6-1 and TRBJ1-6; 8 bases are shared with TRBD1. J gave up 10 bases and V 4 bases, and 15 bases lay outside the gene matches. CDR1 is MNHNS, CDR2 SASEGT, per germline. The CDR3 is 17 residues long. CDR3 amino acids: CASSGHDRGGRESPLHF. The CDR3 nucleotides read TGTGCCAGCAGTGGACATGACAGGGGCGGTAGGGAGTCACCCCTCCACTTT.

This clone was observed a handful of times. This chain joins TRBV6-1 and TRBJ1-5, with D perhaps TRBD1 (5 bases). V lost 10 bases and J 3 bases, leaving 10 bases between the germline ends. Germline V lookup: CDR1 MNHNS, CDR2 SASEGT. The CDR3 length is 12 residues. The CDR3 nucleotides are TGTGCCACAGGAGGGGCCAATCAGCCCCAGCATTTT. Its translation is CATGGANQPQHF.

This chain uses TRBV2 with TRBJ1-5; 10 bases match TRBD1. This CDR3 spans 14 amino acids. Germline V CDR1 and CDR2: SNHLY, FYNNEI. J was trimmed by 5 bases and V by 4 bases; bases with no gene match: 2. CDR3 nucleotide sequence: TGTGCCAGCAGTGTGGACAGGGGGGATCAGCCCCAGCATTTT. This sequence encodes CASSVDRGDQPQHF.

The chain has TRBV4-1 and TRBJ1-2, with D hard to call. The CDR3 runs 13 residues. Germline CDR1 and CDR2: MGHRA and YSYEKL. V was cut by 1 base and J by 8 bases, with 11 bases left in between. The CDR3 sequence is CASSQVTVSGYTF. The DNA for the CDR3 is TGCGCCAGCAGCCAAGTCACGGTTTCGGGCTACACCTTC.

This clone was observed a single time. The chain recombines TRBV4-1 with TRBJ1-1; 7 bases are shared with TRBD1. Germline-derived CDR1 and CDR2 are MGHRA and YSYEKL. Trimming took 2 bases from V and 4 from J; bases not matched to a gene: 7. This CDR3 contains 15 residues. The CDR3 DNA is TGCGCCAGCAGCCAACCTCGACAGGGCGGCACTGAAGCTTTCTTT. This translates into CASSQPRQGGTEAFF.

The V call is TRBV18, the J call TRBJ2-4; 9 nucleotides agree with TRBD2. Germline loops: CDR1 KGHSH, CDR2 LQKENI. V was clipped by 4 bases and J by 9 bases; unmatched bases: 10. This CDR3 contains 15 residues. The CDR3 bases are TGTGCCAGCTCACAACTCGGGACTAGCAATAGCATTCAGTACTTC. It translates to CASSQLGTSNSIQYF.

The chain joins TRBV28 to TRBJ2-3, with a tentative D call TRBD2 (6 bases). Per germline, CDR1 MDHEN and CDR2 SYDVKM. This CDR3 comprises 18 residues. V lost 5 bases to trimming and J lost 2 bases, with 23 bases between them. CDR3 nucleotides: TGTGCCAGCAGTCCTACCTACCTAGCGAGGAGTAACACAGATACGCAGTATTTT. Translating gives CASSPTYLARSNTDTQYF.

The genes are TRBV4-1 and TRBJ1-4; TRBD1 agrees at 11 bases. J gave up 7 bases and V 0 bases, and 7 bases lay outside the gene matches. The CDR3 length is 17 residues. Germline-derived CDR1 and CDR2 are MGHRA and YSYEKL. The CDR3 here is CASSQDRLGQGGEKLFF. The CDR3 DNA follows: TGCGCCAGCAGCCAAGATCGGTTGGGACAGGGGGGTGAAAAACTGTTTTTT.

The rearrangement links TRBV7-9 to TRBJ2-7; tentative D call: TRBD1 (6 bases). Trimming removed 5 bases from V and 2 bases from J, with 16 bases in between. The CDR3 sequence is 15 residues long. CDR1 is SEHNR, CDR2 FQNEAQ, per germline (reference sequence). The CDR3 DNA reads TGTGCCAGCAGCCCTCGGACAGTCCTCCCCTACGAGCAGTACTTC. Translated: CASSPRTVLPYEQYF.

The chain uses TRBV5-1 and TRBJ1-3; D might be TRBD1 (5 bases). This CDR3 region has 16 residues. Trimming took off 4 bases at V and 2 bases at J, with 16 bases between the two ends. Germline CDR1 is SGHRS and CDR2 is YFSETQ. CDR3 nucleotide sequence: TGCGCCAGCAGCCCGCCGGATTTGGGGCCTGGAAACACCATATATTTT. Its protein is CASSPPDLGPGNTIYF. Full variable domain (rest looked up from reference TRBV5-1 and TRBJ1-3): KAGVTQTPRYLIKTRGQQVTLSCSPISGHRSVSWYQQTPGQGLQFLFEYFSETQRNKGNFPGRFSGRQFSNSRSEMNVSTLELGDSALYLCASSPPDLGPGNTIYFGEGSWLTVV.

CDR3 DNA: TGCGCCAGCAGCCAGATAAATCTAGAGAGAAATCAGCCCCAGCATTTT. It is translated as CASSQINLERNQPQHF. The genes are TRBV4-1 and TRBJ1-5; no clear D. Germline V gives CDR1 MGHRA, CDR2 YSYEKL. The V end was cut by 3 bases, the J end by 4 bases, with 16 bases between. The CDR3 runs to 16 residues.

This rearrangement joins TRBV21-1 to TRBJ2-7; the D call TRBD1 from the table was never checked on the DNA. TRBV21-1 is a documented pseudogene. The CDR3 consists of 15 residues. The DNA for the CDR3 is TGTGCCAGCAGCGAAGAAAAGGGGGACTCCTACGAGCAGTACTTC. It encodes CASSEEKGDSYEQYF.

This CDR3 reads CASSQKPRMDRGRYDGYTF. The CDR3 nucleotides read TGTGCCAGCAGCCAAAAACCTCGTATGGACAGGGGGCGTTATGATGGCTACACCTTC. The rearrangement uses TRBV5-4 and TRBJ1-2; TRBD1 aligns across 11 bases. Unmatched junction bases numbered 20, after V lost 4 bases and J lost 6 bases. CDR1 is SGHNT, CDR2 YYREEE, per germline (reference sequence). The CDR3 is made up of 19 amino acids.

This clone was detected only a few times. The rearrangement joins TRBV15 to TRBJ1-4; the D is unclear. The germline V gene encodes CDR1 LNHNV and CDR2 YYDKDF (reference sequence). Trimming pared 0 bases from V and 6 bases from J, leaving 11 bases between. This CDR3 region has 15 residues. The CDR3 here is CATSRETDLHEKLFF. CDR3 nucleotide sequence: TGTGCCACCAGCAGAGAAACAGATCTTCATGAAAAACTGTTTTTT.

The chain links TRBV19 to TRBJ2-7, with D possibly matching TRBD2 (7 bases). Germline CDR1 and CDR2: LNHDA and SQIVND (reference sequence). The length of the CDR3 is 16 residues. V gave up 5 bases and J gave up 1 base, with 18 bases separating them. CDR3 sequence reads: CASSFYLAGASYEQYF. The CDR3 region has the DNA TGTGCCAGTAGTTTTTATCTCGCGGGGGCGTCCTACGAGCAGTACTTC.

J is TRBJ1-1 and V is TRBV12-5, with D possibly TRBD1 on 5 matching bases. V was trimmed by 6 bases and J by 7 bases, leaving 15 bases between them. The CDR3 contains 13 residues. The V gene's germline CDR1 is LGHNT and CDR2 FRNRAP. CDR3 protein: CASGSEPGGEAFF. CDR3 coding DNA: TGTGCTAGTGGCTCGGAACCGGGGGGTGAAGCTTTCTTT.

The chain combines TRBV5-1 with TRBJ2-7, with D possibly being TRBD1 (5 bases). V dropped 3 bases and J dropped 3 bases, with 19 bases sitting between them. The CDR3 totals 16 residues. Germline lookup yields CDR1 SGHRS and CDR2 YFSETQ. The CDR3 nucleotides read TGCGCCAGCAGCTGGCCCCAGGCAGGGAACTTCTACGAGCAGTACTTC. Its translation is CASSWPQAGNFYEQYF.

V and J are TRBV18 and TRBJ2-2; 8 nucleotides line up with TRBD1. J lost 4 bases, V lost 4 bases, and 2 bases had no gene match. CDR1 is KGHSH, CDR2 LQKENI, per germline. CDR3 length: 14 amino acids. The CDR3 DNA reads TGTGCCAGCTCACGGGGACAGGCCACCGGGGAGCTGTTTTTT. Translation gives CASSRGQATGELFF.

V is TRBV18 and J is TRBJ2-5, with 8 nucleotides matching TRBD1. This CDR3 is 13 amino acids long. The ends lost 6 bases at V and 5 bases at J; junction bases unmatched: 5. The V gene's germline CDR1 is KGHSH and CDR2 LQKENI. CDR3 sequence reads: CASSQTGVETQYF. The CDR3 DNA follows: TGTGCCAGCTCCCAGACAGGGGTGGAGACCCAGTACTTC.

The V gene is TRBV2, the J gene TRBJ2-3, with 10 bases aligning to TRBD1. The J segment lost 1 base and the V segment lost 5 bases, leaving 3 bases of the junction unmatched. The CDR3 runs 15 residues. The germline V gene has CDR1 SNHLY and CDR2 FYNNEI. CDR3 sequence (DNA): TGTGCCAGCAGTTTCGGGACAGGGGGCACAGATACGCAGTATTTT. It is translated as CASSFGTGGTDTQYF.

This chain links TRBV7-8 with TRBJ1-5, with D possibly matching TRBD1 (5 bases). V shed 7 bases and J shed 4 bases, with 14 bases lying between them. This CDR3 spans 14 amino acids. Germline values: CDR1 SGHVS, CDR2 FQNEAQ. CDR3: CASTLFAGNQPQHF. CDR3 bases: TGTGCCAGCACCCTCTTCGCAGGGAATCAGCCCCAGCATTTT.

The V call is TRBV4-1, the J call TRBJ1-5; D perhaps matches TRBD1 (6 bases). The V end lost 4 bases, the J end lost 9 bases, and 19 bases lay between the germline ends. This CDR3 region has 15 residues. Per germline, CDR1 MGHRA and CDR2 YSYEKL. The CDR3, as DNA: TGCGCCAGCAGCCGCAGAGGGGGAGACGGGTCGCCCCAGCATTTT. Its translation: CASSRRGGDGSPQHF.

The CDR3 DNA reads as TGTGCCAGCAGCTTAGGGACACCAAGCTCCTATAATTCACCCCTCCACTTT. Translated: CASSLGTPSSYNSPLHF. V usage is TRBV7-6 and J usage is TRBJ1-6, with a tentative D call TRBD1 (5 bases). This CDR3 is built from 17 residues. Looked up from germline, CDR1 is SGHVS and CDR2 is FNYEAQ. V lost 1 base to trimming and J lost 0 bases, with 10 bases between them.

The chain has TRBV7-6 and TRBJ1-6, with D maybe TRBD1 (5 bases). The CDR3 sequence is 14 residues long. The V gene's germline CDR1 is SGHVS and CDR2 FNYEAQ. Trimming took 4 bases from V and 4 from J, leaving 8 bases between them. Written as DNA, the CDR3 is TGTGCCAGCAGCTCGCAGGGATATAATTCACCCCTCCACTTT. This codes for CASSSQGYNSPLHF.

This sequence joins TRBV5-4 and TRBJ1-6, with D possibly TRBD1 on 6 matching bases. The CDR3 totals 13 residues. The germline V gene has CDR1 SGHNT and CDR2 YYREEE (reference sequence). V lost 0 bases to trimming and J lost 10 bases, with 8 bases between them. The DNA for the CDR3 is TGTGCCAGCAGCTTGGGGGGGCAGTCACCCCTCCACTTT. Its protein is CASSLGGQSPLHF.

V gene TRBV6-1 combines with J gene TRBJ1-1; D remains ambiguous. This CDR3 comprises 13 residues. V lost 2 bases and J 7 bases, leaving 11 bases between the germline ends. The germline gives CDR1 MNHNS, CDR2 SASEGT. The CDR3 sequence is CASSELAQYEAFF. DNA for the CDR3: TGTGCCAGCAGTGAACTCGCCCAGTATGAAGCTTTCTTT.

This clone was counted only a few times. V is TRBV6-1 and J is TRBJ1-1, with D possibly being TRBD1 (5 bases). CDR1 and CDR2 (germline): MNHNS, SASEGT. The CDR3 is made up of 14 amino acids. V was clipped by 8 bases and J by 6 bases, with 19 bases between them. The CDR3 protein is CASLHSGTVSEAFF. The CDR3 nucleotides are TGTGCCAGCCTCCATAGTGGGACTGTCTCTGAAGCTTTCTTT.

V gene TRBV7-6 combines with J gene TRBJ2-5, with D possibly TRBD2 on 7 matching bases. V dropped 4 bases and J dropped 5 bases, with 17 bases sitting between them. The CDR3 has 15 amino acids. Germline V gene lookup returns CDR1 SGHVS and CDR2 FNYEAQ. CDR3 coding DNA: TGTGCCAGCAGCTCGGCAGGGAGGGGGTGGGAGACCCAGTACTTC. It specifies CASSSAGRGWETQYF.